The entry below describes one T cell receptor (beta chain). Antigen specificity is unknown. This PCR relied on a set of 60 Vbeta primers and 13 Jbeta primers. Sequenced by immunoSEQ multiplex PCR; TCRdb stores in-frame clones only, minus some. Of fewer than 120,000 clones in the sample, over 60% were seen once. The sample comes from a study of cytomegalovirus exposure and HLA in healthy donors. Trimming removed 2 bases at V and 1 base at J, with 17 bases between. Germline V CDR1 and CDR2: SGHTA, FQGTGA. The CDR3 sequence is 17 residues long. Findings of the study overall: It emerged from a later analysis that several of the most significant clusters appeared to be linked to common viral pathogens. The study reported that TCR beta sequences accurately predicted HLA-A and HLA-B alleles in most subjects.

The TCR originated in an older woman in good health and CMV-seropositive. The sequenced sample consisted of PBMCs. The rearrangement links TRBV7-3 to TRBJ1-1; perhaps TRBD1 as D (5 bases). CDR3 DNA sequence: TGTGCCAGCAGCTTACAATTGTTGCAGGGCACGAACACTGAAGCTTTCTTT. Translated, it gives CASSLQLLQGTNTEAFF.